This T cell receptor beta chain emerged from a study of tissue T cells after allogeneic stem cell transplantation (dated by TCRdb to 2022 to 2024). For the wider study: If a tissue had multiple samples, a pathologist reviewed H&E sections so that samples with histologically apparent lymphocytes got priority for sequencing. The human arm was a prospective observational study without blinding or randomization. The study profiled TCR beta repertoires across many tissues from research autopsies of patients with and without GVHD, plus mouse models of GVHD.

The full study reports these points: In both patients and mice, T cells from blood and spleen covered only a limited part of the TCR repertoire found in tissues. No blood samples were available from the non-GVHD comparator patients. Within patients, how anatomically similar tissues were was a major factor shaping TCR repertoire composition, regardless of disease or transplant status. Sampling depth was acknowledged as a limitation, and the patient cohort was both small and clinically heterogeneous. Only a few T cell clones appeared in more than one patient, yet motif-based clustering showed tissue-specific repertoire signatures that were shared between patients. Which tissue TCRs were alloreactive or antigen-specific was not determined in the study, and some clones might have been persisting host cells.

At the junction V is shortened by 2 bases and J by 5 bases, with 9 bases in between. From the germline V gene, CDR1 is LGHNA and CDR2 is YNFKEQ. The CDR3 covers 13 residues, taking in both the cysteine and the phenylalanine. Only the CDR3 portion is preserved as DNA: 39 bases, with reading frame beginning at the first base. With respect to this clone: Its antigen has not been determined. No per-base quality is available; no much larger clone lies one base away.

The protocol used for the library was the immunoSEQ multiplex PCR assay. Adaptive Biotechnologies performed the TCRbeta CDR3 sequencing at survey depth and reported CDR3 sequences, V/J genes, productive frequency and template counts. TCR beta CDR3 regions were amplified from genomic DNA instead of RNA. The source study handled its data this way. Jensen-Shannon divergence was used to quantify pairwise repertoire overlap between tissues, with a value of 1 meaning complete divergence and a value of 0 meaning identical repertoires. Based on pairwise JSD values, tissues were grouped by single-linkage agglomerative hierarchical clustering, and the results were shown as dendrograms. All patient samples were analyzed with GLIPH2 using simulation_depth 1000, kmer_min_depth 3 and cdr3_length_cutoff 8, and only groups containing more than two unique CDR3s were kept. In a standardized tissue-overlap score, Jaccard GLIPH-group overlap across patients was extrapolated to a standard repertoire size of 1000 clones. To look at how diversity was associated with clinical or experimental variables, linear mixed-effect models were used, with tissue treated as a fixed effect and individual treated as a random effect. TCRdb provides this immuneACCESS table in a form limited to in-frame rearrangements. Some clones are lacking; in checked studies, under half of them reflect an unresolved V gene, and why the rest are absent is not known. V, J and clone size are taken as reported in that table, and D and trimming were inferred from the DNA itself. The sample table holds some 9,000 clones, of which approximately 60% were seen once. Clones ranked in the top ten supply about a fifth of the sample.

Per the publication, the time point label means: human tissue collected at research (rapid) autopsy. Three non-HCT comparator patients with other cancers, having at least five GI tract samples and no known GI disease at death, were selected retrospectively. Autopsy tissues, which were obtained after a median post-mortem interval of about ten hours, included GI sites from esophagus to rectum, liver, skin and lymphoid organs including spleen. Each autopsy specimen was bisected, with one portion flash-frozen in liquid nitrogen and the remainder formalin-fixed, and the outer muscle layers of GI specimens were removed. Genomic DNA was extracted from frozen tissues using the Mag-Bind Blood & Tissue DNA HDQ 96 Kit on a Chemagic 360 or the DNeasy Blood & Tissue Kit. Because of concern about red blood cell contamination, the extracted DNA went through further purification with the Genomic DNA Clean & Concentrator-25 kit.

The origin of this receptor is a female donor older than 55 with lung cancer. Specimen: tissue from the jejunum, collected at autopsy. The rearranged chain carries TRBV4-2 and TRBJ2-5, and possibly TRBD2, on 5 matching bases. At the DNA level, the sequence is TGTGCCAGCAGCCAAACTAGAGGCGAGACCCAGTACTTC. Its protein is CASSQTRGETQYF.